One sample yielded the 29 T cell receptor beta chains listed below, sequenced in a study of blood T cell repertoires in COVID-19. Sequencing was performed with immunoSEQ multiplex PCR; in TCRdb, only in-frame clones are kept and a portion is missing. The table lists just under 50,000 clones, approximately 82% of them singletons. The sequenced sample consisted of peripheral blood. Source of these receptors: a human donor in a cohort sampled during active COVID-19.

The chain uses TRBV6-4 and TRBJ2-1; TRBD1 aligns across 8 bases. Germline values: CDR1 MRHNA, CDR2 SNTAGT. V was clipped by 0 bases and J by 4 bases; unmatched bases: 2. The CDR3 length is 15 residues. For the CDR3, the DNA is TGTGCCAGCAGTGACTCGAGGACAGGGTACAATGAGCAGTTCTTC. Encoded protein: CASSDSRTGYNEQFF.

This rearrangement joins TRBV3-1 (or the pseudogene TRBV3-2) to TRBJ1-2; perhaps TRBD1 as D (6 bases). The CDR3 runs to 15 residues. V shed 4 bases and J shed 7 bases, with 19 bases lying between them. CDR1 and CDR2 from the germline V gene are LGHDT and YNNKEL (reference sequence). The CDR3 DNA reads TGTGCCAGCAGCCCGACCGGCCAGGGGTTGTCTGGCTACACCTTC. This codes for CASSPTGQGLSGYTF.

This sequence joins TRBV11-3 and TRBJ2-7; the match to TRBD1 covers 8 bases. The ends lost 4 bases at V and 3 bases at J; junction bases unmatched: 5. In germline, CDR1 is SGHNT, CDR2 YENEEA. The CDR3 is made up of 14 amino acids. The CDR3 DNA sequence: TGTGCCAGCAGCTCACGGACAGGGATCTACGAGCAGTACTTC. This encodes CASSSRTGIYEQYF.

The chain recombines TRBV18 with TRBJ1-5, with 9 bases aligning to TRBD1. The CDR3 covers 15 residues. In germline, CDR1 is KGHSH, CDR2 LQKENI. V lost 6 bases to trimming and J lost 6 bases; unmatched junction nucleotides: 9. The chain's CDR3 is CASSEGQGSGQPQHF. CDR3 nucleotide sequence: TGTGCCAGCTCTGAGGGACAGGGATCAGGTCAGCCCCAGCATTTT.

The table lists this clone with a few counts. For the CDR3, the DNA is TGTGCCAGCAGTTTCGGACTAGCGGGTGGTGAGCAGTTCTTC. This translates into CASSFGLAGGEQFF. The V gene is TRBV6-2 or TRBV6-3, the J gene TRBJ2-1; 11 nucleotides align to TRBD2. The germline V gene has CDR1 MNHEY and CDR2 SVGEGT. V dropped 4 bases and J dropped 9; count of bases not matched to a gene: 5. CDR3 size: 14 residues.

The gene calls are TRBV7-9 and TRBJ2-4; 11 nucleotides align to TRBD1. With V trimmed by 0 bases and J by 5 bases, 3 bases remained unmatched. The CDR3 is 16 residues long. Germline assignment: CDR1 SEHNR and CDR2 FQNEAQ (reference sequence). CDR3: CASSLARTGGQNIQYF. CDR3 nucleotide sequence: TGTGCCAGCAGCTTAGCGAGGACAGGGGGCCAAAACATTCAGTACTTC.

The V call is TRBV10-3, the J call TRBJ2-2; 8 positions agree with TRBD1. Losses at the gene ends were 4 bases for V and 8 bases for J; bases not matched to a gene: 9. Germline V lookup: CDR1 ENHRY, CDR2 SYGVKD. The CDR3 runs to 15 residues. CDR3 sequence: CAISVGQGAVGELFF. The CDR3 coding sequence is TGTGCCATCAGTGTCGGGCAGGGGGCTGTGGGGGAGCTGTTTTTT.

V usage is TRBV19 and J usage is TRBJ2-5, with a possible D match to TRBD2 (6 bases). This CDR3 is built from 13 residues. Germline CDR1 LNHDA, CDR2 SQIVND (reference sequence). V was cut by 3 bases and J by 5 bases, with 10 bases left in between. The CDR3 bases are TGTGCCAGTAGTATTCCGGGGGTGGAGACCCAGTACTTC. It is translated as CASSIPGVETQYF. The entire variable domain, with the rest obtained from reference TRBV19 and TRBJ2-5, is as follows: DGGITQSPKYLFRKEGQNVTLSCEQNLNHDAMYWYRQDPGQGLRLIYYSQIVNDFQKGDIAEGYSVSREKKESFPLTVTSAQKNPTAFYLCASSIPGVETQYFGPGTRLLVL.

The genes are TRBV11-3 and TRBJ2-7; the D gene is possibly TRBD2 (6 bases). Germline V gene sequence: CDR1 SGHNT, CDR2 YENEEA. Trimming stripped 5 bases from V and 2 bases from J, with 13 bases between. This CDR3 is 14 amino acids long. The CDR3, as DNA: TGTGCCAGCAGCCTGGGGACTCACCCCTACGAGCAGTACTTC. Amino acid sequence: CASSLGTHPYEQYF. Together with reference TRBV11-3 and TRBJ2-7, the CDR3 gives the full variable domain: EAGVVQSPRYKIIEKKQPVAFWCNPISGHNTLYWYLQNLGQGPELLIRYENEEAVDDSQLPKDRFSAERLKGVDSTLKIQPAELGDSAVYLCASSLGTHPYEQYFGPGTRLTVT.

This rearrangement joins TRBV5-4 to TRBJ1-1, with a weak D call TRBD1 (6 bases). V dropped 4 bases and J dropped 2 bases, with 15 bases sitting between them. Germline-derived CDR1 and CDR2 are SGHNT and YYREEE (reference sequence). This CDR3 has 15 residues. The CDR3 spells CASSLVGAKNTEAFF. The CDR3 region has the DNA TGTGCCAGCAGCCTGGTGGGGGCGAAAAACACTGAAGCTTTCTTT. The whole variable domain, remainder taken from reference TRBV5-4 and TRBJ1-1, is ETGVTQSPTHLIKTRGQQVTLRCSSQSGHNTVSWYQQALGQGPQFIFQYYREEENGRGNFPPRFSGLQFPNYSSELNVNALELDDSALYLCASSLVGAKNTEAFFGQGTRLTVV.

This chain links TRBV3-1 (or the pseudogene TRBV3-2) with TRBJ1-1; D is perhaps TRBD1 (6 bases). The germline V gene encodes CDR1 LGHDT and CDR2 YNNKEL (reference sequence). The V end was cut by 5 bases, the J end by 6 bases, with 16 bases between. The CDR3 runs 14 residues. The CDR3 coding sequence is TGTGCCAGCAGCGCTACCCTACAGGGCGCTGAAGCTTTCTTT. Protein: CASSATLQGAEAFF.

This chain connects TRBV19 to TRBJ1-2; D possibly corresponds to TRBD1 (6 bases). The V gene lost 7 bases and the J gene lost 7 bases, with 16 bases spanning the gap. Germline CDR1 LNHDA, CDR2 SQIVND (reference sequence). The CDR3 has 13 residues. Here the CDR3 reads CASIGRGRFGYTF. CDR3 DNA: TGTGCCAGTATCGGCAGGGGAAGGTTTGGCTACACCTTC.

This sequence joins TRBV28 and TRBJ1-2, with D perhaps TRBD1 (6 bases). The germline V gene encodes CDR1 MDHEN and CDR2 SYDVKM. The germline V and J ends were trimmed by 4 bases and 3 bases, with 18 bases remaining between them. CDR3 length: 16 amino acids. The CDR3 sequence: CASSSSNREPYYGYTF. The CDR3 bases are TGTGCCAGCAGTTCATCTAACAGGGAACCTTACTATGGCTACACCTTC.

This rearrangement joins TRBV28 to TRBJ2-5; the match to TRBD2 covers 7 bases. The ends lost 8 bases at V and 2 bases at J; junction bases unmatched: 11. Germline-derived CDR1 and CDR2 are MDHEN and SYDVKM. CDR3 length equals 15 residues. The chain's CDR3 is CASGNSGYNQETQYF. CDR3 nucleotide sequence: TGTGCCAGCGGGAATAGCGGGTATAATCAAGAGACCCAGTACTTC.

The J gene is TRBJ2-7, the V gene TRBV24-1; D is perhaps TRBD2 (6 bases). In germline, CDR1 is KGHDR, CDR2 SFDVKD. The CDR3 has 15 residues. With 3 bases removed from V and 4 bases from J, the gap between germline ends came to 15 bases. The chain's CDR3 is CATSDPQAGPYEQYF. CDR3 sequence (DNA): TGTGCCACCAGTGATCCCCAGGCGGGACCATACGAGCAGTACTTC.

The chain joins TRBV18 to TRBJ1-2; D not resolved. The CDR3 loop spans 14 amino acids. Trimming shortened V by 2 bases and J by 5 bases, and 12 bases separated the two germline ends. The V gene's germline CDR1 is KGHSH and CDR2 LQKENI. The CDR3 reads CASSPTGKLYGYTF. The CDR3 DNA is TGTGCCAGCTCACCAACCGGGAAACTTTATGGCTACACCTTC.

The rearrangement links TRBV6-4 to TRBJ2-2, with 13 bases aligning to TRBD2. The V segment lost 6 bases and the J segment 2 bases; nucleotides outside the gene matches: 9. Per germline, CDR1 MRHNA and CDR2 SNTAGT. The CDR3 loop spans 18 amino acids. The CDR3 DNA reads TGTGCCAGCAGCCTGACTAGCGGGAGGCCCACTAACACCGGGGAGCTGTTTTTT. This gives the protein CASSLTSGRPTNTGELFF.

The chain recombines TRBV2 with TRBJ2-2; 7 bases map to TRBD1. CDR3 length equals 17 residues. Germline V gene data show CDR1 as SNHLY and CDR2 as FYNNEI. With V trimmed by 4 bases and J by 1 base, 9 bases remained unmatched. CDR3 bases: TGTGCCAGCAGTGGGAACCCGGGACAGAAGAACACCGGGGAGCTGTTTTTT. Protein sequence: CASSGNPGQKNTGELFF.

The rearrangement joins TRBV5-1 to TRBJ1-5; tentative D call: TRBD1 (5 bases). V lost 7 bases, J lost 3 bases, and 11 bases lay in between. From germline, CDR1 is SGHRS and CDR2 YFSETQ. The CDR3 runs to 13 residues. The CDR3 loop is CASSQTANQPQHF. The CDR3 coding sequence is TGCGCCAGCTCTCAGACAGCCAATCAGCCCCAGCATTTT.

The CDR3 DNA follows: TGCACCAGCAGCCAAGATAGGCGGGAGGGCCCTATTTACAATGAGCAGTTCTTC. Translating gives CTSSQDRREGPIYNEQFF. The chain is built from TRBV1 and TRBJ2-1; TRBD2 reflects the table's D call only, with no check against the DNA. TRBV1 is given as a pseudogene. This CDR3 contains 18 residues.

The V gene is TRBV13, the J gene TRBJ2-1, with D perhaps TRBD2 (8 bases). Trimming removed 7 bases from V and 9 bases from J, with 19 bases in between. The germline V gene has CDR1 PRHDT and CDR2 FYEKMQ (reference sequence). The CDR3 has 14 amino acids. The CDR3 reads CASTSGRGRSEQFF. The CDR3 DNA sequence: TGTGCCAGCACATCCGGGAGGGGGCGATCTGAGCAGTTCTTC.

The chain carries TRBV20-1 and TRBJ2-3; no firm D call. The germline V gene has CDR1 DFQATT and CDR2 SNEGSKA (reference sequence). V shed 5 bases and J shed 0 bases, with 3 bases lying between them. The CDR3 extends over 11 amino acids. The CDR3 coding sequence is TGCAGTGCTGAGAGCACAGATACGCAGTATTTT. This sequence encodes CSAESTDTQYF.

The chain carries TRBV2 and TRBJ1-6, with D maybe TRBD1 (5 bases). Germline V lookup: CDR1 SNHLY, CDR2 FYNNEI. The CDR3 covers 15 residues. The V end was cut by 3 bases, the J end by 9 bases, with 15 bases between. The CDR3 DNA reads TGTGCCAGCAGTGATACATGGGGCGTTGGTTCACCCCTCCACTTT. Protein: CASSDTWGVGSPLHF.

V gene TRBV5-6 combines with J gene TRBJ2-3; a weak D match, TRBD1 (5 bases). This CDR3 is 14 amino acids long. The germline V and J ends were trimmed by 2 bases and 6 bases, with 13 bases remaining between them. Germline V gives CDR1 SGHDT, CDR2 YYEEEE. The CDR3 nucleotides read TGTGCCAGCAGCTTCCAGGGTATGTCGGATACGCAGTATTTT. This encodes CASSFQGMSDTQYF.

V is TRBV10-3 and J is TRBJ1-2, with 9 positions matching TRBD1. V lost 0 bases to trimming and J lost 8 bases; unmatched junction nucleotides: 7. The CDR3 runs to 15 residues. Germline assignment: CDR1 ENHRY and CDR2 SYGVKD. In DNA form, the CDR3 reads TGTGCCATCAGTGAGTCGAGGACAGGGGTTGTGGGCTACACCTTC. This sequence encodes CAISESRTGVVGYTF.

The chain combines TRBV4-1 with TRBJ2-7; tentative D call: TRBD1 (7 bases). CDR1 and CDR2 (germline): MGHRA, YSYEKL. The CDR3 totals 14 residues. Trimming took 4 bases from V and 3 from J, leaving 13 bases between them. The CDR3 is CASSPRQGGYEQYF. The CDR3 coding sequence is TGCGCCAGCAGCCCGCGACAGGGAGGCTACGAGCAGTACTTC.

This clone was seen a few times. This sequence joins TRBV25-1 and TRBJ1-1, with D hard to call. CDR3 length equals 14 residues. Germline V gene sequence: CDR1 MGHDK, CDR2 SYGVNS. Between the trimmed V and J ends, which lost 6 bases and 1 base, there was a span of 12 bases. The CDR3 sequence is CASSRLAGNTEAFF. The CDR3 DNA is TGTGCCAGCAGCCGCTTAGCCGGGAACACTGAAGCTTTCTTT.

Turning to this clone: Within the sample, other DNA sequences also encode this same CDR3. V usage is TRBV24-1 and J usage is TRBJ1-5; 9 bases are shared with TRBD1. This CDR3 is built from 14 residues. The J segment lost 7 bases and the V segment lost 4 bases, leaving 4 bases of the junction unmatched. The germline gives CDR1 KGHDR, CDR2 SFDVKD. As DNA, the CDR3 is TGTGCCACCAGTGAGGGACAGGGAGGACAGCCCCAGCATTTT. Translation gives CATSEGQGGQPQHF.

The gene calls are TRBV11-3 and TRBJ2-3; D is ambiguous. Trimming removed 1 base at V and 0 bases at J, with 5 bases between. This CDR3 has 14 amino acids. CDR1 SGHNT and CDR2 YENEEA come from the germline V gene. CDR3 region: CASSLGRSTDTQYF. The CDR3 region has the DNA TGTGCCAGCAGCTTAGGCAGGAGCACAGATACGCAGTATTTT.